This TCR beta chain was observed in a study of Tregs in tolerant kidney transplant recipients. The V gene's germline CDR1 is SNHLY and CDR2 FYNNEI. Trimming removed 4 bases from V and 12 bases from J, with 19 bases in between. CDR3 size: 13 residues. The nonmyeloablative bone marrow transplants came from related graft donors, with transient mixed chimerism. In its sample, this clone was seen once. Measured with immunoSEQ multiplex PCR; TCRdb has only the in-frame clones, and not every one. The top ten clones hold approximately 1.5% of a sample with more than 90,000 clones, over 85% of them seen once. This chain joins TRBV2 and TRBJ2-7; D might be TRBD1 (5 bases). This TCR was recovered from a human patient who received a combined kidney and bone marrow transplant. Some T cells here may be from the graft donor. This sample comprised CD4+ T cells from blood (PBMCs), obtained 12 months after the transplant. CDR3 DNA: TGTGCCAGCAGTGTGTGGCAGGGAAGCCGAGGGTACTTC. Amino acids: CASSVWQGSRGYF.